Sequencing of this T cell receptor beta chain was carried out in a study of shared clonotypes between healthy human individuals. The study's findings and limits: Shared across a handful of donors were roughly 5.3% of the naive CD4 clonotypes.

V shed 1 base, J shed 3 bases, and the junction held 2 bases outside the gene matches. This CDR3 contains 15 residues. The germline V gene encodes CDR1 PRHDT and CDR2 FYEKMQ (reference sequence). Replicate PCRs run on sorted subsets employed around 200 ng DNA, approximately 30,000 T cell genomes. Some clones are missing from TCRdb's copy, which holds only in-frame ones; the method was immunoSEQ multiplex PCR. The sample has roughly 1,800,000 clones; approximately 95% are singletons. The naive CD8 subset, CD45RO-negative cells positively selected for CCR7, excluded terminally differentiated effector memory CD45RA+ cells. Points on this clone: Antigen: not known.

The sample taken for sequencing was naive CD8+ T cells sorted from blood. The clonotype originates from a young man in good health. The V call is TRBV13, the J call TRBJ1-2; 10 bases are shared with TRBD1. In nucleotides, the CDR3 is TGTGCCAGCAGCTTAGCGGGACAGGGGTACTATGGCTACACCTTC. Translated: CASSLAGQGYYGYTF. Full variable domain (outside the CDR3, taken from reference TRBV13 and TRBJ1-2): AAGVIQSPRHLIKEKRETATLKCYPIPRHDTVYWYQQGPGQDPQFLISFYEKMQSDKGSIPDRFSAQQFSDYHSELNMSSLELGDSALYFCASSLAGQGYYGYTFGSGTRLTVV.